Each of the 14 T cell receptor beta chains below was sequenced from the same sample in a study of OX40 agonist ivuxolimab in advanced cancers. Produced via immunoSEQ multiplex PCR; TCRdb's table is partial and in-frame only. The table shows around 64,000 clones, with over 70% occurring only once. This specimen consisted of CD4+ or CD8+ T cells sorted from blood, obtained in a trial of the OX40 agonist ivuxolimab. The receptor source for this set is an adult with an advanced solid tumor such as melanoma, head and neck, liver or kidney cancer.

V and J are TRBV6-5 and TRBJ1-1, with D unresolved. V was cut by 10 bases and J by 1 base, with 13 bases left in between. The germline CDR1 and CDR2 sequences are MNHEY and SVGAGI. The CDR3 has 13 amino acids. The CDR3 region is CATRLLPNTEAFF. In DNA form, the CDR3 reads TGTGCCACCCGACTGCTTCCGAACACTGAAGCTTTCTTT.

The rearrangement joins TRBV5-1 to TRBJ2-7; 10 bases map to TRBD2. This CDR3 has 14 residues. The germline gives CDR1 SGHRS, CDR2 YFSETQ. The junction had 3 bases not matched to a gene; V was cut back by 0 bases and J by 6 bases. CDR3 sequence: CASSLARLAGEQYF. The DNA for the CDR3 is TGCGCCAGCAGCTTGGCCCGACTAGCGGGCGAGCAGTACTTC.

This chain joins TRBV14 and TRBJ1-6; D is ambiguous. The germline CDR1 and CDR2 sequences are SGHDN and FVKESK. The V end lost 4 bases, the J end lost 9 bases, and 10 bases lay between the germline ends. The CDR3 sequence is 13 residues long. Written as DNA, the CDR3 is TGTGCCAGCAGCCCTATAGAGGGTTCACCCCTCCACTTT. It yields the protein CASSPIEGSPLHF.

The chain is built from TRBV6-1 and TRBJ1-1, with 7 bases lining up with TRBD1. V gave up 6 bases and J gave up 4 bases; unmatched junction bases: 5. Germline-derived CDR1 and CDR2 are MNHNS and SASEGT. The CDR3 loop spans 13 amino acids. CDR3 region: CASSADRVTEAFF. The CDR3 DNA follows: TGTGCCAGCAGCGCCGACAGGGTCACTGAAGCTTTCTTT.

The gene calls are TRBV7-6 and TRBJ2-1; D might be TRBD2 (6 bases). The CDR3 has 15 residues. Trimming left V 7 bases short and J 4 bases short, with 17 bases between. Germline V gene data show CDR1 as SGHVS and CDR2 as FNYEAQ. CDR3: CASTQSPGVYNEQFF. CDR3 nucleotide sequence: TGTGCCAGCACCCAATCCCCGGGGGTATACAATGAGCAGTTCTTC.

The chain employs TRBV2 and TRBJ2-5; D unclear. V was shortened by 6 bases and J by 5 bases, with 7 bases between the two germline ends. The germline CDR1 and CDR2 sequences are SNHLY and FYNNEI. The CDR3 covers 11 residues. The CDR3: CASSERETQYF. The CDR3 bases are TGTGCCAGCAGCGAACGGGAGACCCAGTACTTC.

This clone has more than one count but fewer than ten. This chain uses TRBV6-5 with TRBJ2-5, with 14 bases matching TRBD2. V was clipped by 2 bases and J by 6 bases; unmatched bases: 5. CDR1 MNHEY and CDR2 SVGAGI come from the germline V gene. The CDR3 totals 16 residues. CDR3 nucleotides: TGTGCCAGCAGTTACGCGACTAGCGGGGGGGAAAAGACCCAGTACTTC. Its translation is CASSYATSGGEKTQYF.

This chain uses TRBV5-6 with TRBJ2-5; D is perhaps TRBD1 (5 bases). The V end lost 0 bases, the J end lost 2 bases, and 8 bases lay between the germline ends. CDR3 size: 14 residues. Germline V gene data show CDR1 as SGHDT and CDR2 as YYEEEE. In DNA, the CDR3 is TGTGCCAGCAGCTTGGGACAGCGACAAGAGACCCAGTACTTC. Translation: CASSLGQRQETQYF.

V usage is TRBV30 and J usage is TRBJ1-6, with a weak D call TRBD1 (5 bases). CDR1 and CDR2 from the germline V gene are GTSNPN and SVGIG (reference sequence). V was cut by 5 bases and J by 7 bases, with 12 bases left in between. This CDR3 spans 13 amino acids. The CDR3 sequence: CAWGRGMNSPLHF. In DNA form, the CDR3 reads TGTGCCTGGGGGAGGGGCATGAATTCACCCCTCCACTTT.

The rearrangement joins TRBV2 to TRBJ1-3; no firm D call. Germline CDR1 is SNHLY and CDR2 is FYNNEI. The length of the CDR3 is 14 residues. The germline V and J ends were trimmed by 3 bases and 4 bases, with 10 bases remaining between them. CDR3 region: CASSESRAGNTIYF. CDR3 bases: TGTGCCAGCAGTGAGTCTAGGGCGGGAAACACCATATATTTT.

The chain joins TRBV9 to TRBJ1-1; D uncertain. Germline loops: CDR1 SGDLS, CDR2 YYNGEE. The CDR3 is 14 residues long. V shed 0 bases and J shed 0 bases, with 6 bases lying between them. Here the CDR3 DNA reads TGTGCCAGCAGCGTAGCGGGAGTGAACACTGAAGCTTTCTTT. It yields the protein CASSVAGVNTEAFF. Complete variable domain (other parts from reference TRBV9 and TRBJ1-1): DSGVTQTPKHLITATGQRVTLRCSPRSGDLSVYWYQQSLDQGLQFLIQYYNGEERAKGNILERFSAQQFPDLHSELNLSSLELGDSALYFCASSVAGVNTEAFFGQGTRLTVV.

The CDR3 protein is CASSLGQFHLNTEAFF. In DNA, the CDR3 is TGCGCCAGCAGCTTGGGACAGTTCCATCTGAACACTGAAGCTTTCTTT. The chain carries TRBV5-1 and TRBJ1-1; weak D call: TRBD1 (5 bases). The germline V gene encodes CDR1 SGHRS and CDR2 YFSETQ. This CDR3 contains 16 residues. V was clipped by 0 bases and J by 0 bases, with 12 bases between them.

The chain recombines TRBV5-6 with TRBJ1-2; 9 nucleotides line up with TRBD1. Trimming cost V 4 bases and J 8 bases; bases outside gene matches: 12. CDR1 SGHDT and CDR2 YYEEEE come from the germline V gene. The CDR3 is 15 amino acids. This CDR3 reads CASSLRGQGVRGYTF. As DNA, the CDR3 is TGTGCCAGCAGCCTACGGGGACAGGGCGTAAGAGGCTACACCTTC.

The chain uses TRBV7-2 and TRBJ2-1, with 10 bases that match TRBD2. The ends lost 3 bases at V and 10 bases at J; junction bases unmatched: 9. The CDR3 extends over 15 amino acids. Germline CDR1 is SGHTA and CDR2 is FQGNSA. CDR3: CASSFPGLALGEQFF. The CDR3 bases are TGTGCCAGCAGCTTCCCGGGACTAGCGCTAGGAGAGCAGTTCTTC.